The 8 T cell receptor beta chains reported below all come from one sample, sequenced in a study of blood T cell repertoires in COVID-19. Produced via immunoSEQ multiplex PCR; TCRdb's table is partial and in-frame only. The sample has 280,000 or so clones, approximately 90% seen once. The sample comprised PBMCs or T cells enriched from blood (not recorded which). The receptors shown here come from a woman aged 40 to 50 who had recovered from COVID-19.

The genes are TRBV11-1 and TRBJ2-7; 10 nucleotides match TRBD1. CDR1 and CDR2 (germline): SGHAT, FQDESV (reference sequence). The CDR3 runs to 13 residues. V shed 5 bases, J shed 5 bases, and the junction held 3 bases outside the gene matches. The CDR3, as DNA: TGTGCCAGCAGCCCCGACAGGGGGCACGAGCAGTACTTC. Amino acid sequence: CASSPDRGHEQYF.

This chain connects TRBV5-1 to TRBJ1-1; TRBD1 matches at 9 bases. CDR3 length equals 16 residues. The germline CDR1 and CDR2 sequences are SGHRS and YFSETQ. Germline trimming cut 4 bases from V and 5 bases from J; bases unmatched to any gene: 12. CDR3 coding DNA: TGCGCCAGCAGCACGGAACCGGGACAGGGAAGGACTGAAGCTTTCTTT. Its protein product is CASSTEPGQGRTEAFF.

This clone occurred once. This chain joins TRBV7-9 and TRBJ2-5, with TRBD1 identical over 7 bases. Germline V gene sequence: CDR1 SEHNR, CDR2 FQNEAQ (reference sequence). This CDR3 is built from 13 residues. V dropped 7 bases and J dropped 5; count of bases not matched to a gene: 7. CDR3: CASILSRGETQYF. As DNA, the CDR3 is TGTGCCAGCATCCTCTCCAGGGGGGAGACCCAGTACTTC.

J is TRBJ2-1 and V is TRBV5-1; 14 bases map to TRBD2. The V gene end was trimmed by 3 bases and the J gene end by 10 bases; junction bases not matched to a gene: 6. The CDR3 has 15 residues. Germline V gene data show CDR1 as SGHRS and CDR2 as YFSETQ. CDR3 protein: CASSSTSGRAGEQFF. CDR3 bases: TGCGCCAGCAGCTCGACTAGCGGGAGGGCCGGGGAGCAGTTCTTC.

The chain recombines TRBV7-9 with TRBJ1-2, with 9 bases aligning to TRBD1. The J segment lost 3 bases and the V segment lost 7 bases, leaving 3 bases of the junction unmatched. This CDR3 region has 13 residues. Germline V gene sequence: CDR1 SEHNR, CDR2 FQNEAQ (reference sequence). The CDR3 here is CASIDRGDYGYTF. CDR3 bases: TGTGCCAGCATCGACAGGGGGGACTATGGCTACACCTTC.

This clone was counted once. The chain is built from TRBV6-6 and TRBJ2-7; D is unclear. CDR1 MNHNY and CDR2 SVGAGI come from the germline V gene (reference sequence). The CDR3 runs 15 residues. Trimming removed 4 bases at V and 2 bases at J, with 15 bases between. The CDR3 DNA sequence: TGTGCCAGCAGTTCACACGAAGAAGGAGCCTACGAGCAGTACTTC. As protein: CASSSHEEGAYEQYF.

This rearrangement joins TRBV25-1 to TRBJ2-7, with D maybe TRBD1 (6 bases). Germline CDR1 and CDR2: MGHDK and SYGVNS. There are 17 residues in the CDR3. V shed 5 bases and J shed 9 bases, with 29 bases lying between them. The CDR3 sequence: CASSSSGVPLPLTVQYF. The DNA for the CDR3 is TGTGCCAGCAGTTCCTCAGGGGTCCCCCTACCCCTTACAGTGCAGTACTTC.

This clone has just one count. V and J are TRBV10-3 and TRBJ2-5; 11 bases match TRBD2. The ends lost 2 bases at V and 0 bases at J; junction bases unmatched: 8. Germline CDR1 and CDR2: ENHRY and SYGVKD. CDR3 length: 18 residues. For the CDR3, the DNA is TGTGCCATCAGTGAGGCCCTTGGGACTAGCGGTTACCAAGAGACCCAGTACTTC. It codes for CAISEALGTSGYQETQYF.